This T cell receptor beta chain comes out of a study of OX40 agonist ivuxolimab in advanced cancers. Germline V gives CDR1 SGHTS, CDR2 YDEGEE. Trimming pared 2 bases from V and 3 bases from J, leaving 26 bases between. This CDR3 is built from 19 residues. Profiling relied on immunoSEQ multiplex PCR, and the TCRdb table lists in-frame clones only, not all of them. The sample lists over 85,000 clones; less than 95% were seen once. The material was CD4+ or CD8+ T cells sorted from blood, obtained in a trial of the OX40 agonist ivuxolimab. The clonotype comes from an adult with an advanced solid tumor such as melanoma, head and neck, liver or kidney cancer. J is TRBJ2-5 and V is TRBV5-8, with D possibly being TRBD1 or TRBD2 (5 bases each). Here the CDR3 reads CASSLGSGGTGDVEETQYF. The CDR3, as DNA: TGTGCCAGCAGCTTAGGTTCAGGTGGGACCGGGGACGTAGAAGAGACCCAGTACTTC.